The sequence of this T cell receptor (beta chain) was determined in a study of CD8+ T cells in alopecia areata (dated by TCRdb to the late 2010s). For context, the study as a whole: The treated patients took part in an open-label pilot trial in which moderate-to-severe alopecia areata was treated with oral tofacitinib at 5 to 10 mg twice daily. TCRbeta CDR3 regions were amplified by immunoSEQ multiplex PCR with 35 Vbeta forward and 13 Jbeta reverse primers. Biopsies were taken from tofacitinib-treated patients at baseline and again at 4 and 24 weeks into treatment, and several of those patients also had a later scalp biopsy. The study used high-throughput TCRbeta sequencing to examine T cell clonal expansion in alopecia areata, in both the C3H/HeJ mouse model and human patients. The SALT score, which quantifies the percentage of affected scalp surface area, was used to measure disease severity in treated patients. Scalp clonality was compared among normal scalp (n=4), patchy alopecia areata scalp (n=8), and alopecia totalis/universalis scalp (n=8). RNA was obtained with the PAXgene miRNA kit for fixed scalp, the miRNeasy kit for PBMCs, and the RNeasy kit for mouse skin. On the human side, TCRbeta sequencing was run on scalp tissue and on sorted CD4+ and CD8+ peripheral blood T cells from healthy controls and from alopecia areata patients with either patchy or totalis/universalis disease. Tofacitinib was administered for 6 to 18 months, and 6 months of follow-up off drug were then conducted to assess delayed response and recurrence. Overall results and qualifications from the work: Because the treated cohort was small and had just a single nonresponder, larger studies are needed to establish links between baseline CD8+ expansion and response. Compared with normal scalp, lesional scalp had higher clonality and more expanded CD8+ clones, particularly in alopecia totalis/universalis, a pattern that suggests antigenic drive. Tofacitinib significantly decreased scalp clonality and the number of expanded CD8+ clones among the top 100 scalp clones. Resident alphabeta T cells in normal human skin are also sequenced, complicating scalp TCR repertoire analysis, unlike mouse skin dominated by gammadelta T cells. During tofacitinib treatment, many expanded lesional clones stuck around in both scalp and blood, and this persistence may partly explain why relapse happens after treatment is stopped. Shared TCR sequences between patients were less evident than in mice, which may be partly attributable to HLA diversity in the patient population.

In the case of this clone: Its target antigen remains unknown. Base qualities are not recorded, but no much larger clone differs from it by a single base.

The meaning of the sample's time point label: more than three weeks on oral tofacitinib. Per the publication, the treatment or condition label means: oral pan-JAK inhibitor, 5-10 mg twice daily. From alopecia areata patients, peripheral blood was collected along with lesional scalp punch biopsies. After PBMCs were isolated by density centrifugation and stained for CD3, CD4 and CD8, a FACSAria was used to sort CD4+ and CD8+ T cells. Libraries were constructed by the immunoSEQ multiplex PCR assay. RNA was extracted from all samples and reverse transcribed into cDNA as template for TCR sequencing. First-strand cDNA was synthesized with SuperScript III using a 2:1 mix of oligo-dT and random hexamers. A synthetic immune receptor repertoire was used to measure amplification bias, and any remaining bias was corrected computationally. The paper's processing steps were these. Raw reads were preprocessed for error removal, and CDR3 was defined according to IMGT conventions as running from the conserved cysteine to phenylalanine. Clonality was computed by normalizing Shannon entropy by log2 of the number of productive unique TCRs and subtracting the result from 1. Whether scalp clones were CD4 or CD8 was inferred by matching scalp TCRbeta sequences against CD4 and CD8 repertoires sorted from blood. The table comes from immuneACCESS by way of TCRdb, which keeps in-frame sequences with V and J called. Part of the clones is missing from these tables; in studies checked, under half for an unresolved V gene and the rest for unknown reasons. V, J and clone size are those of that table, while D and trimming were read from the DNA. Counted in this sample were about 210,000 clones; around three fifths of them appeared once. Clones ranked in the top ten supply roughly 1.6% of the sample.

This TCR derives from a human donor with alopecia areata. This material consisted of CD4+ T cells sorted from blood, taken at week 4, from a patient treated with tofacitinib.

The DNA reads TGTGCCAGCAGCTTAGCGGGCGGACCGAACACCGGGGAGCTGTTTTTT. It translates as CASSLAGGPNTGELFF. This chain joins TRBV7-9 to TRBJ2-2; confidence is insufficient to name the D gene. V gives up 0 bases and J gives up 0 bases, and the segment between their germline ends measures 8 bases. The CDR3 spans 16 residues, from the cysteine through the phenylalanine. Just CDR3 DNA is preserved here, 48 bases in frame from base 1. The germline V gene (reference sequence) yields SEHNR for CDR1 and FQNEAQ for CDR2.